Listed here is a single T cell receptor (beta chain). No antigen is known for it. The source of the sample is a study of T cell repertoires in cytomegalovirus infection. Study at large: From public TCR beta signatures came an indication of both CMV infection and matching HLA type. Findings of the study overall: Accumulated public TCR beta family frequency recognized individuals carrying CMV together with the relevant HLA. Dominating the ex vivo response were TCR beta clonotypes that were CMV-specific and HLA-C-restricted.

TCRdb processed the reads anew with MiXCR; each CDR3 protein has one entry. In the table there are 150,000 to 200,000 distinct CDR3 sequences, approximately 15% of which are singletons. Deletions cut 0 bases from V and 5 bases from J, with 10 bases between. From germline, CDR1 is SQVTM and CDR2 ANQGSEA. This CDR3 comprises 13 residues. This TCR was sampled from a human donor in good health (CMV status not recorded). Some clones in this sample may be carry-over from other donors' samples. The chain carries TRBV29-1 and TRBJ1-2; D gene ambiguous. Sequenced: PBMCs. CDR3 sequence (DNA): TGCAGCGTTGAAGAAGGGAGATTATATGGCTACACCTTC. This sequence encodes CSVEEGRLYGYTF.